What follows is one T cell receptor beta chain and its context. This receptor's antigen is unknown. As encoded in the germline V gene (reference sequence), CDR1 is LNHDA while CDR2 is SQIVND. From the cysteine through the phenylalanine, the CDR3 covers 15 amino acids. No DNA sequence is on record. From each donor, an approximately 2.4 ml peripheral blood sample was drawn into PAXgene tubes and stored at -80 degrees C. Without any T cell sorting, total RNA was extracted from whole blood using the PAXgene blood miRNA kit on an automated QIAcube. Peripheral blood from monozygotic twin pairs, either concordant or discordant for inflammatory bowel disease, underwent deep TCRalpha and TCRbeta repertoire profiling that used unique molecular barcoding. Smoking habits were recorded for all twin pairs, and each individual was classified as a current, former or never smoker. This specimen comes from a study of monozygotic twins with inflammatory bowel disease (dated by TCRdb to between 2018 and 2021). Study-level background: A total of about 28 monozygotic twin pairs were included in the full study, comprising nine German pairs (four IBD-concordant, five IBD-discordant) and 19 IBD-discordant Danish pairs. Within discordant pairs, disease-associated traits were sought mainly by comparing IBD patients with their genetically identical healthy co-twins. Each individual had, on average, about 151 000 unique TCRalpha sequences and 181 000 unique TCRbeta sequences available for analysis.

Libraries came from 5' RACE. Preparation of each TCR library used about 4,000 ng of total RNA. For each sample, cDNA synthesis was carried out in eight separate reactions using SMARTScribe reverse transcriptase. Unique molecular identifiers containing a 6-nucleotide sample barcode were introduced through template switching during cDNA synthesis. TCRalpha and TCRbeta cDNA was amplified by two nested PCRs of approximately 17 and 9 cycles, with bead purification after each PCR. Before amplification, cDNA was treated with uracil DNA-glycosylase and purified using the QIAquick PCR purification kit. In the second PCR, Illumina TruSeq-compatible adapters and sample-specific barcodes were added. TapeStation and Qubit were used to check library quality and concentration, and 5 to 6.5 ng of each library was pooled. Sequencing of pooled libraries was carried out on an Illumina HiSeq2500 single-index Rapid Run using 2 x 100 bp reads and custom sequencing primers. The paper's processing steps were these. MiGEC version 1.2.6 was used for UMI-based consensus assembly to correct PCR and sequencing errors. MiXCR version 2.1.1 was used for V(D)J alignment, clonotype assembly and CDR3 extraction. Normalisation of gene usage, clonotype sharing and MAIT/NKT TCR abundance was achieved by analysing the top 1000, 10 000 and 20 000 clonotypes per sample. Diversity was computed as the inverse Simpson index with the vegan R package after downsampling to 27 000 UMIs. Paired Mann-Whitney U tests were applied to discordant twin pairs, with Benjamini-Hochberg correction for multiple testing. One entry per CDR3 protein sequence results from the TCRdb reprocessing of the reads, with DNA left out. The V and J calls shown here were made by TCRdb, not taken from the authors' results. The table for this sample lists 400,000 to 500,000 distinct CDR3 sequences. The ten top clones hold less than 2.5% of the sample.

Study-wide conclusions, independent of this receptor: The results gave no support for a single strong signal or clonotype linked to IBD. No difference in repertoire similarity was observed between concordant and discordant twins, possibly owing to limited statistical power. Fewer clonotypes were shared with other individuals by IBD patients than by healthy twins, most markedly in patients showing signs of disease activity. Measured by the inverse Simpson index, TCRbeta repertoire diversity was lower in IBD patients than in their healthy co-twins. Differing immunosuppressive treatments among patients may have added background noise and inter-individual variability to the repertoires. The analysis was unable to tell apart different T cell subtypes.

The TCR was taken from a human donor with ulcerative colitis or Crohn's disease, or a healthy co-twin of an affected twin (not recorded which). The sequenced sample was blood. The rearranged chain carries TRBV19 and TRBJ1-5. The CDR3 protein: CASREGGRGNQPQHF.